This entry lists 29 T cell receptor beta chains sequenced from one sample in a study of cytomegalovirus exposure and HLA in healthy donors. The PCR was carried out with 60 Vbeta primers and 13 Jbeta primers. Repertoires were generated with immunoSEQ multiplex PCR, while TCRdb's copy carries only in-frame clones and drops some. The sample features under 200,000 clones, with approximately 2% in its top ten. The sequenced sample was PBMCs. Receptors were obtained from a man aged 30 to 39 in good health and CMV-seronegative.

V and J are TRBV25-1 and TRBJ1-1, with D possibly matching TRBD1 (6 bases). The CDR3 sequence is 12 residues long. Trimming removed 6 bases at V and 5 bases at J, with 10 bases between. Germline values: CDR1 MGHDK, CDR2 SYGVNS. This CDR3 reads CASRVGGTEAFF. For the CDR3, the DNA is TGTGCCAGCAGAGTAGGGGGAACTGAAGCTTTCTTT.

The chain couples TRBV5-1 to TRBJ2-5, with D tentatively TRBD1 (6 bases). The DNA end favors TRBJ2-7, so the J call may be wrong. CDR1 and CDR2 (germline): SGHRS, YFSETQ. The CDR3 covers 13 residues. This CDR3 is CASSFEGVYEQYF. CDR3 coding DNA: TGCGCCAGCAGCTTTGAGGGGGTCTACGAGCAGTACTTC.

The chain employs TRBV5-1 and TRBJ2-3; tentatively, D is TRBD1 (5 bases). Per germline, CDR1 SGHRS and CDR2 YFSETQ. The CDR3 covers 13 residues. Trimming took 4 bases from V and 3 from J, leaving 9 bases between them. In DNA, the CDR3 is TGCGCCAGCAGCGACAGCCTTACAGATACGCAGTATTTT. It translates to CASSDSLTDTQYF.

This chain uses TRBV7-9 with TRBJ2-1, with 7 positions matching TRBD2. CDR3 length equals 15 residues. Trimming took 4 bases from V and 4 from J; bases not matched to a gene: 7. From germline, CDR1 is SEHNR and CDR2 FQNEAQ (reference sequence). The DNA of the CDR3 is TGTGCCAGCAGCTGGGAGGGACGGGGGTACAATGAGCAGTTCTTC. Protein product: CASSWEGRGYNEQFF.

V and J are TRBV15 and TRBJ1-6; 9 bases are a match to TRBD1. Germline loops: CDR1 LNHNV, CDR2 YYDKDF (reference sequence). Losses at the gene ends were 1 base for V and 9 bases for J; bases not matched to a gene: 4. This CDR3 spans 15 amino acids. In DNA form, the CDR3 reads TGTGCCACCAGCAGAGTGGGACAGGGTAGTTCACCCCTCCACTTT. Protein: CATSRVGQGSSPLHF.

This chain connects TRBV19 to TRBJ2-7; TRBD2 agrees at 12 bases. CDR1 and CDR2 from the germline V gene are LNHDA and SQIVND (reference sequence). Unmatched junction bases numbered 10, after V lost 3 bases and J lost 4 bases. The CDR3 sequence is 17 residues long. The CDR3, as DNA: TGTGCCAGTAGTATCCTAGCGGGAGGGACCCTCCCTTACGAGCAGTACTTC. As protein: CASSILAGGTLPYEQYF. The variable domain in full, with the rest retrieved from reference TRBV19 and TRBJ2-7, is DGGITQSPKYLFRKEGQNVTLSCEQNLNHDAMYWYRQDPGQGLRLIYYSQIVNDFQKGDIAEGYSVSREKKESFPLTVTSAQKNPTAFYLCASSILAGGTLPYEQYFGPGTRLTVT.

This rearrangement joins TRBV10-3 to TRBJ2-1; 8 bases align to TRBD1. Trimming removed 6 bases from V and 2 bases from J; junction bases left unmatched: 3. The CDR3 loop spans 14 amino acids. The germline V gene has CDR1 ENHRY and CDR2 SYGVKD. The CDR3 bases are TGTGCCATCAGACCGGGACAGGCCTACAATGAGCAGTTCTTC. Its translation: CAIRPGQAYNEQFF.

In DNA, the CDR3 is TGTGCCAGCTCACCTATAGGACAGGGAGGAAGCAACTATGGCTACACCTTC. It encodes CASSPIGQGGSNYGYTF. The chain carries TRBV18 and TRBJ1-2; 8 nucleotides align to TRBD1. Germline CDR1 KGHSH, CDR2 LQKENI. The CDR3 extends over 17 amino acids. Unmatched junction bases numbered 11, after V lost 3 bases and J lost 2 bases. Variable domain in full (rest from reference TRBV18 and TRBJ1-2): NAGVMQNPRHLVRRRGQEARLRCSPMKGHSHVYWYRQLPEEGLKFMVYLQKENIIDESGMPKERFSAEFPKEGPSILRIQQVVRGDSAAYFCASSPIGQGGSNYGYTFGSGTRLTVV.

The chain combines TRBV5-1 with TRBJ2-3; 14 nucleotides line up with TRBD2. V gave up 3 bases and J gave up 5 bases; unmatched junction bases: 5. Germline assignment: CDR1 SGHRS and CDR2 YFSETQ. The CDR3 runs 16 residues. This chain's CDR3 is CASSSGLAGAGDTQYF. The CDR3 DNA is TGCGCCAGCAGCTCGGGACTAGCGGGAGCGGGAGATACGCAGTATTTT.

This chain uses TRBV5-6 with TRBJ2-7; D might be TRBD1 (6 bases). This CDR3 is built from 13 residues. V lost 3 bases, J lost 4 bases, and 11 bases lay in between. Germline V gene sequence: CDR1 SGHDT, CDR2 YYEEEE. The CDR3 protein is CASSSGQIYEQYF. The CDR3 nucleotides are TGTGCCAGCAGCTCCGGACAGATTTACGAGCAGTACTTC.

CDR3 sequence reads: CASSNLQGRTEAFF. As DNA, the CDR3 is TGTGCCAGTAGTAACCTGCAGGGGCGGACTGAAGCTTTCTTT. The J gene is TRBJ1-1, the V gene TRBV19, with D possibly matching TRBD1 (6 bases). The germline V and J ends were trimmed by 4 bases and 5 bases, with 14 bases remaining between them. The CDR3 contains 14 residues. Germline CDR1 reads LNHDA; CDR2 reads SQIVND (reference sequence). Complete variable domain (other parts from reference TRBV19 and TRBJ1-1): DGGITQSPKYLFRKEGQNVTLSCEQNLNHDAMYWYRQDPGQGLRLIYYSQIVNDFQKGDIAEGYSVSREKKESFPLTVTSAQKNPTAFYLCASSNLQGRTEAFFGQGTRLTVV.

The chain recombines TRBV2 with TRBJ2-1; D may be TRBD2 (6 bases). The CDR3 covers 14 residues. Germline lookup yields CDR1 SNHLY and CDR2 FYNNEI. Trimming removed 3 bases at V and 9 bases at J, with 15 bases between. The CDR3 nucleotides read TGTGCCAGCAGTGAGGCGACTAGAGGTAGTGAGCAGTTCTTC. Its translation is CASSEATRGSEQFF.

V usage is TRBV6-6 and J usage is TRBJ1-1, with D tentatively TRBD1 (6 bases). The V end was cut by 3 bases, the J end by 3 bases, with 11 bases between. The CDR3 runs 14 residues. Per the germline V gene, CDR1 is MNHNY and CDR2 is SVGAGI (reference sequence). The CDR3 region is CASSYLRQDTEAFF. The CDR3 DNA sequence: TGTGCCAGCAGTTATTTACGACAGGACACTGAAGCTTTCTTT.

The chain joins TRBV5-4 to TRBJ2-7, with D possibly being TRBD1 (6 bases). The CDR3 has 15 amino acids. Germline CDR1 and CDR2: SGHNT and YYREEE (reference sequence). V was shortened by 3 bases and J by 2 bases, with 15 bases between the two germline ends. The CDR3 nucleotides read TGTGCCAGCAGCTCCTCCGGGACATACGCCTACGAGCAGTACTTC. Translation: CASSSSGTYAYEQYF.

The rearrangement joins TRBV5-1 to TRBJ2-1; D perhaps matches TRBD2 (5 bases). Looked up from germline, CDR1 is SGHRS and CDR2 is YFSETQ. Trimming stripped 0 bases from V and 5 bases from J, with 21 bases between. The CDR3 extends over 18 amino acids. For the CDR3, the DNA is TGCGCCAGCAGCTTGGACCCTGAACTATACGTCGGGGACAATGAGCAGTTCTTC. Protein product: CASSLDPELYVGDNEQFF.

The V call is TRBV2, the J call TRBJ2-1, with 9 bases matching TRBD2. V lost 6 bases, J lost 4 bases, and 10 bases stayed unmatched. This CDR3 region has 16 residues. Germline-derived CDR1 and CDR2 are SNHLY and FYNNEI. The CDR3 DNA reads as TGTGCCAGCAGGATCAAATCGGGACTAGCATACAATGAGCAGTTCTTC. It is translated as CASRIKSGLAYNEQFF.

The J gene is TRBJ2-1, the V gene TRBV7-3; 12 bases map to TRBD2. Germline V CDR1 and CDR2: SGHTA, FQGTGA. CDR3 size: 16 residues. The junction had 4 bases not matched to a gene; V was cut back by 4 bases and J by 3 bases. CDR3 in amino acids: CASSSSGRAFYNEQFF. For the CDR3, the DNA is TGTGCCAGCAGCTCTAGCGGGAGGGCCTTCTACAATGAGCAGTTCTTC.

The rearrangement uses TRBV10-3 and TRBJ2-3; 8 bases are a match to TRBD1. Unmatched junction bases numbered 7, after V lost 10 bases and J lost 4 bases. The germline gives CDR1 ENHRY, CDR2 SYGVKD. The CDR3 loop spans 13 amino acids. As DNA, the CDR3 is TGTGCCACCTCGACAGGGGCGCCAGATACGCAGTATTTT. The encoded protein is CATSTGAPDTQYF.

The chain links TRBV10-3 to TRBJ1-1; D may be TRBD1 (6 bases). CDR1 ENHRY and CDR2 SYGVKD come from the germline V gene. This CDR3 comprises 14 residues. V shed 6 bases and J shed 0 bases, with 11 bases lying between them. CDR3 in amino acids: CAISEDRMNTEAFF. For the CDR3, the DNA is TGTGCCATCAGCGAGGACAGAATGAACACTGAAGCTTTCTTT.

This chain joins TRBV6-5 and TRBJ2-7, with D unresolved. This CDR3 has 14 residues. Germline V lookup: CDR1 MNHEY, CDR2 SVGAGI. Deletions cut 6 bases from V and 0 bases from J, with 12 bases between. This chain's CDR3 is CASSQTLSSYEQYF. CDR3 sequence (DNA): TGTGCCAGCAGCCAGACTCTAAGCTCCTACGAGCAGTACTTC.

The chain joins TRBV2 to TRBJ1-3; TRBD1 is a possible D gene (5 bases). V was clipped by 10 bases and J by 3 bases, with 19 bases between them. Germline values: CDR1 SNHLY, CDR2 FYNNEI. The CDR3 is 15 residues long. CDR3 sequence reads: CATHRGGADGNTIYF. The CDR3 nucleotides are TGTGCCACCCACCGAGGAGGGGCAGATGGAAACACCATATATTTT.

The J gene is TRBJ2-7, the V gene TRBV6-1; TRBD1 aligns across 9 bases. V gave up 3 bases and J gave up 3 bases; unmatched junction bases: 9. CDR3 size: 16 residues. In germline, CDR1 is MNHNS, CDR2 SASEGT. The CDR3 DNA reads TGTGCCAGCAGTGAGGGGACAGGGTACCTTATCTACGAGCAGTACTTC. Translated: CASSEGTGYLIYEQYF.

The CDR3 coding sequence is TGCGCCAGCAGCTTGGCCGCCAGCTACGAGCAGTACTTC. Its translation is CASSLAASYEQYF. The chain combines TRBV5-1 with TRBJ2-7; D unresolved. Germline CDR1 reads SGHRS; CDR2 reads YFSETQ. This CDR3 contains 13 residues. Trimming removed 0 bases at V and 3 bases at J, with 7 bases between.

The rearrangement uses TRBV11-2 and TRBJ1-1, with 7 bases fitting TRBD1. The CDR3 runs 16 residues. V dropped 2 bases and J dropped 3; count of bases not matched to a gene: 9. CDR1 SGHAT and CDR2 FQNNGV come from the germline V gene. This CDR3 is CASSLTGQGEYTEAFF. DNA of the CDR3: TGTGCCAGCAGCTTAACCGGGCAGGGGGAGTACACTGAAGCTTTCTTT.

The chain uses TRBV2 and TRBJ1-3; D remains ambiguous. This CDR3 has 15 residues. Per germline, CDR1 SNHLY and CDR2 FYNNEI. Trimming stripped 3 bases from V and 0 bases from J, with 9 bases between. The DNA of the CDR3 is TGTGCCAGCAGTGAGGAGAGTTTCTCTGGAAACACCATATATTTT. Translated, it gives CASSEESFSGNTIYF.

V gene TRBV10-3 combines with J gene TRBJ2-1, with 11 nucleotides matching TRBD2. Per the germline V gene, CDR1 is ENHRY and CDR2 is SYGVKD. CDR3 length: 15 residues. V gave up 4 bases and J gave up 5 bases; unmatched junction bases: 4. The CDR3 DNA follows: TGTGCCATCAGTGGTAGCGGGAGGGCCAACAATGAGCAGTTCTTC. Residues: CAISGSGRANNEQFF.

V usage is TRBV19 and J usage is TRBJ1-1; TRBD1 matches 7 bases. V shed 5 bases and J 3 bases; nucleotides not matched to a gene: 12. CDR1 and CDR2 from the germline V gene are LNHDA and SQIVND (reference sequence). This CDR3 is built from 16 residues. CDR3 bases: TGTGCCAGTAGTTTTGTCGGGCCTCAGGGGGACACTGAAGCTTTCTTT. It specifies CASSFVGPQGDTEAFF.

This chain links TRBV6-1 with TRBJ2-1; TRBD2 matches 14 bases. Per germline, CDR1 MNHNS and CDR2 SASEGT. J gave up 5 bases and V 6 bases, and 3 bases lay outside the gene matches. The CDR3 extends over 15 amino acids. This CDR3 reads CASRRGLAGDNEQFF. The DNA for the CDR3 is TGTGCCAGCAGGAGGGGACTAGCGGGGGACAATGAGCAGTTCTTC.

This chain connects TRBV7-9 to TRBJ2-7; 8 bases match TRBD2. V shed 5 bases and J 4 bases; nucleotides not matched to a gene: 13. This CDR3 has 16 residues. Germline V gives CDR1 SEHNR, CDR2 FQNEAQ (reference sequence). Here the CDR3 DNA reads TGTGCCAGCAGCCACGGGGGACTAGTGAACCTATACGAGCAGTACTTC. Its protein is CASSHGGLVNLYEQYF.